This is a list of T cell receptor beta chains from one sample in a study of cytomegalovirus exposure and HLA in healthy donors. Assay: immunoSEQ multiplex PCR; the TCRdb copy retains only in-frame clones and omits some. The table includes hundreds of thousands of clones, roughly 87% detected once. The sequenced material came from PBMCs. Receptors originate from a man between 18 and 29 years old in good health and CMV-seropositive. The CDR3 runs from the conserved cysteine through the conserved F or W. Each record gives: D gene, clone size, V gene, J gene, CDR3 protein, CDR3 DNA. The D gene is left open where the match is weak. A clone size is listed for some rows: how often the clone was seen (once, few, many), or a class if it is expanded.

>TRBD2|once|TRBV6-6|TRBJ2-1
CASSLAGVNEQFF
TGTGCCAGCAGTTTAGCGGGAGTCAATGAGCAGTTCTTC
>TRBD2|NA|TRBV7-3|TRBJ2-5
CASSTRLSNSGRAGETQYF
TGTGCCAGCAGCACCCGCCTCTCCAATAGCGGGAGGGCCGGGGAGACCCAGTACTTC
>TRBD1|NA|TRBV2|TRBJ1-2
CASSRDSPLLLGYTF
TGTGCCAGCAGTAGGGACAGCCCCCTTCTTCTGGGCTACACCTTC
>NA|NA|TRBV27|TRBJ2-7
CASRPYGAKYEQYF
TGTGCCAGCAGACCCTACGGAGCGAAATACGAGCAGTACTTC
>TRBD1|NA|TRBV4-1|TRBJ1-4
CASSQSTGGSANEKLFF
TGCGCCAGCAGCCAGAGCACAGGGGGCTCGGCTAATGAAAAACTGTTTTTT
>NA|NA|TRBV11-2|TRBJ1-2
CASSLDIRTNNYGYTF
TGTGCCAGCAGCTTAGATATCCGGACAAATAACTATGGCTACACCTTC
>TRBD2|NA|TRBV30|TRBJ2-5
CAWKDSGLAEETQYF
TGTGCCTGGAAAGATTCGGGACTAGCCGAAGAGACCCAGTACTTC
>TRBD1|NA|TRBV5-1|TRBJ2-5
CASSLAGTGEETQYF
TGCGCCAGCAGCTTGGCCGGTACAGGGGAGGAGACCCAGTACTTC
>TRBD2|NA|TRBV7-3|TRBJ2-1
CASSGLAGDNEQFF
TGTGCCAGCAGCGGACTAGCGGGGGACAATGAGCAGTTCTTC
>TRBD1|NA|TRBV2|TRBJ1-4
CASSRQGGGDEKLFF
TGTGCCAGCAGCAGACAGGGCGGCGGGGACGAAAAACTGTTTTTT
>NA|NA|TRBV11-1|TRBJ1-2
CASSHRPNYGYTF
TGTGCCAGCAGCCACAGGCCTAACTATGGCTACACCTTC
>TRBD2|once|TRBV5-6|TRBJ2-5
CASSDPGLAEETQYF
TGTGCCAGCAGCGACCCGGGACTAGCTGAAGAGACCCAGTACTTC
>NA|once|TRBV4-1|TRBJ1-2
CASSQQAGNYGYTF
TGCGCCAGCAGCCAGCAGGCTGGTAACTATGGCTACACCTTC
>NA|NA|TRBV4-2|TRBJ2-2
CASSQGSGDTGELFF
TGTGCCAGCAGCCAAGGGTCGGGTGACACCGGGGAGCTGTTTTTT
>NA|NA|TRBV15|TRBJ2-3
CATSRELRGGTDTQYF
TGTGCCACCAGCAGAGAGCTTAGGGGCGGCACAGATACGCAGTATTTT
>NA|NA|TRBV6-6|TRBJ2-1
CASSYRQLNEQFF
TGTGCCAGCAGTTACAGGCAGCTCAATGAGCAGTTCTTC
>NA|NA|TRBV27|TRBJ2-7
CASSPPPAGLREQYF
TGTGCCAGCAGTCCTCCCCCGGCAGGGTTACGCGAGCAGTACTTC
>NA|NA|TRBV5-6|TRBJ1-2
CASSLVTELGYTF
TGTGCCAGCAGCTTGGTAACGGAACTTGGCTACACCTTC
>NA|few|TRBV29-1|TRBJ1-1
CSVEEQTNTEAFF
TGCAGCGTCGAGGAGCAAACTAACACTGAAGCTTTCTTT
>NA|NA|TRBV11-2|TRBJ2-1
CASSFVAVKQFF
TGTGCCAGCAGCTTTGTGGCAGTGAAGCAGTTCTTC
>NA|few|TRBV7-8|TRBJ2-2
CASSFQGSGELFF
TGTGCCAGCAGCTTTCAGGGTTCCGGGGAGCTGTTTTTT
>TRBD2|NA|TRBV15|TRBJ2-7
CATSRGGTDEQYF
TGTGCCACCAGCAGGGGGGGGACGGACGAGCAGTACTTC
>NA|once|TRBV2|TRBJ2-6
CASTGGTVGANVLTF
TGTGCCAGCACCGGAGGGACAGTCGGGGCCAACGTCCTGACTTTC
>TRBD1|NA|TRBV7-6|TRBJ2-5
CASSQNIDRGSLETQYF
TGTGCCAGCAGCCAAAACATTGACAGGGGTTCTCTGGAGACCCAGTACTTC
>NA|NA|TRBV29-1|TRBJ2-5
CSVDLGGGETQYF
TGCAGCGTTGACTTAGGGGGTGGTGAGACCCAGTACTTC
>TRBD2|NA|TRBV5-4|TRBJ2-7
CASSGTSGIFHEQYF
TGTGCCAGCAGCGGTACTAGCGGGATCTTCCACGAGCAGTACTTC
>NA|few|TRBV19|TRBJ2-7
CASSVADQSYEQYF
TGTGCCAGTAGTGTCGCGGACCAGTCCTACGAGCAGTACTTC
>NA|NA|TRBV23-1|TRBJ1-1
CASSQSSAAEGTEAFF
TGCGCCAGCAGTCAATCGTCAGCAGCGGAGGGCACTGAAGCTTTCTTT
>NA|NA|TRBV5-6|TRBJ2-7
CASARRTAAYEQYF
TGTGCCAGTGCCAGAAGGACCGCTGCCTACGAGCAGTACTTC
>TRBD2|NA|TRBV18|TRBJ2-2
CASSPQMGGPIGELFF
TGTGCCAGCTCACCACAGATGGGAGGGCCGATCGGGGAGCTGTTTTTT
>TRBD1|NA|TRBV5-1|TRBJ1-2
CASSPGQGAKGYTF
TGCGCCAGCAGCCCCGGACAGGGGGCGAAAGGCTACACCTTC
>TRBD1|once|TRBV5-1|TRBJ2-1
CASSLQGTGSNNEQFF
TGCGCCAGCAGCTTGCAAGGGACAGGGAGTAACAATGAGCAGTTCTTC
>NA|NA|TRBV4-1|TRBJ2-2
CASSQEVQGNTGELFF
TGCGCCAGCAGCCAAGAGGTACAGGGAAACACCGGGGAGCTGTTTTTT
>TRBD1|NA|TRBV6-5|TRBJ1-1
CASSYSGTVNTEAFF
TGTGCCAGCAGTTACTCCGGGACAGTAAACACTGAAGCTTTCTTT
>NA|NA|TRBV6-6|TRBJ1-3
CASSPPGREGGNTIYF
TGTGCCAGCAGTCCCCCGGGCAGGGAGGGTGGAAACACCATATATTTT
>TRBD1|once|TRBV30|TRBJ1-5
CAWATGGYQPQHF
TGTGCCTGGGCGACAGGGGGATATCAGCCCCAGCATTTT
>TRBD2|NA|TRBV27|TRBJ2-1
CASSLWGTSDYNEQFF
TGTGCCAGCAGTTTATGGGGGACTAGCGACTACAATGAGCAGTTCTTC
>NA|NA|TRBV15|TRBJ2-7
CATSRDTGAVSYEQYF
TGTGCCACCAGCAGAGATACGGGGGCGGTATCCTACGAGCAGTACTTC
>TRBD2|NA|TRBV9|TRBJ2-1
CASSVISGGYNEQFF
TGTGCCAGCAGCGTAATTAGCGGGGGATACAATGAGCAGTTCTTC
>TRBD1|NA|TRBV4-1|TRBJ2-1
CASSQITGVSYNEQFF
TGCGCCAGCAGCCAGATCACAGGGGTCTCCTACAATGAGCAGTTCTTC
>TRBD2|NA|TRBV11-2|TRBJ2-1
CASSSPGTTYNEQFF
TGTGCCAGCAGCTCCCCCGGGACTACCTACAATGAGCAGTTCTTC
>TRBD1|NA|TRBV30|TRBJ1-2
CAWSVQGPRFNYGYTF
TGTGCCTGGAGTGTACAGGGGCCTCGTTTCAACTATGGCTACACCTTC
>TRBD2|NA|TRBV11-2|TRBJ2-2
CASSFVAGSDTGELFF
TGTGCCAGCAGCTTCGTAGCGGGATCTGACACCGGGGAGCTGTTTTTT
>TRBD2|NA|TRBV10-3|TRBJ2-7
CAISEVGGPDEQYF
TGTGCCATCAGTGAGGTGGGAGGGCCGGACGAGCAGTACTTC
>NA|NA|TRBV9|TRBJ2-3
CASSVRVGVTDTQYF
TGTGCCAGCAGCGTCCGAGTAGGGGTCACAGATACGCAGTATTTT
>NA|NA|TRBV4-3|TRBJ2-2
CASSPSEAVGTGELFF
TGCGCCAGCAGCCCAAGCGAAGCCGTAGGGACCGGGGAGCTGTTTTTT
>TRBD1|NA|TRBV6-5|TRBJ2-7
CASSLGGTGSYEQYF
TGTGCCAGCAGTTTGGGTGGGACAGGTTCGTACGAGCAGTACTTC
>NA|NA|TRBV7-9|TRBJ1-4
CASSPWDANEKLFF
TGTGCCAGCAGCCCGTGGGATGCTAATGAAAAACTGTTTTTT
>TRBD1|NA|TRBV28|TRBJ1-5
CASSLGGTDNQPQHF
TGTGCCAGCAGTTTGGGCGGGACAGACAATCAGCCCCAGCATTTT
>NA|NA|TRBV27|TRBJ1-1
CASSYGRGNTEAFF
TGTGCCAGCAGTTACGGCAGGGGAAACACTGAAGCTTTCTTT
>NA|once|TRBV5-1|TRBJ2-2
CASSLEGGRLNTGELFF
TGCGCCAGCAGCTTGGAGGGGGGGCGACTCAACACCGGGGAGCTGTTTTTT
>TRBD2|NA|TRBV27|TRBJ2-7
CASRLAGAEYYEQYF
TGTGCCAGCCGACTAGCGGGAGCAGAATACTACGAGCAGTACTTC
>TRBD2|once|TRBV10-2|TRBJ2-7
CASRTGLAGASEQYF
TGCGCCAGCAGGACGGGACTAGCGGGAGCTTCCGAGCAGTACTTC
>NA|NA|TRBV28|TRBJ2-2
CASSLGTPLVGELFF
TGTGCCAGCAGTTTGGGGACTCCCCTGGTTGGGGAGCTGTTTTTT
>NA|NA|TRBV2|TRBJ1-1
CASVRGVAGTEAFF
TGTGCCAGCGTTAGAGGGGTTGCGGGCACTGAAGCTTTCTTT